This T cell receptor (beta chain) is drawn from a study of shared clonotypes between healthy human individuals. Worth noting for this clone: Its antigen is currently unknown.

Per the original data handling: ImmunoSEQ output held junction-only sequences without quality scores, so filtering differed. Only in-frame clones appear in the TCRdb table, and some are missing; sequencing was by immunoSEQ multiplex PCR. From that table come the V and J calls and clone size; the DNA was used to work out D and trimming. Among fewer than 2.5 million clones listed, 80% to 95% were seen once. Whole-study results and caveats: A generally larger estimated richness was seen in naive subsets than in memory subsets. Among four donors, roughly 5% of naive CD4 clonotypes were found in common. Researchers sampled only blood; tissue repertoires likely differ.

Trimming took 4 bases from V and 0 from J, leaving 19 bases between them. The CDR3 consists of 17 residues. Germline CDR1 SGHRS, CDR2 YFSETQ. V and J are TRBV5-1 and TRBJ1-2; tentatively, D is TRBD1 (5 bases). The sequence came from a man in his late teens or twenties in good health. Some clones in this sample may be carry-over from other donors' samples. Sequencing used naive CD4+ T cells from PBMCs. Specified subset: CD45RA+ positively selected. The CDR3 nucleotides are TGCGCCAGCAGCCCGAGGAATTCAGGGCCACCTAACTATGGCTACACCTTC. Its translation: CASSPRNSGPPNYGYTF.